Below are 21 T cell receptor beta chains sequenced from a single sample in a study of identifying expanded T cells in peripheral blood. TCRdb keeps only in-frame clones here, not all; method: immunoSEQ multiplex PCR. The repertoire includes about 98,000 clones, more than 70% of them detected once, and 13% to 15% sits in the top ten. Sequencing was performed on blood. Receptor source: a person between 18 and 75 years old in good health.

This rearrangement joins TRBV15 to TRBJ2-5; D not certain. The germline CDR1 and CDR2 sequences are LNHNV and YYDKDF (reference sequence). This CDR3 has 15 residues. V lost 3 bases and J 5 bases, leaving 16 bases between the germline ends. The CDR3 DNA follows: TGTGCCACCAGCAGGGGCGCGGCTGCTGGGGAGACCCAGTACTTC. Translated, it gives CATSRGAAAGETQYF. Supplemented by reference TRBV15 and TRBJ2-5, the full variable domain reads DAMVIQNPRYQVTQFGKPVTLSCSQTLNHNVMYWYQQKSSQAPKLLFHYYDKDFNNEADTPDNFQSRRPNTSFCFLDIRSPGLGDTAMYLCATSRGAAAGETQYFGPGTRLLVL.

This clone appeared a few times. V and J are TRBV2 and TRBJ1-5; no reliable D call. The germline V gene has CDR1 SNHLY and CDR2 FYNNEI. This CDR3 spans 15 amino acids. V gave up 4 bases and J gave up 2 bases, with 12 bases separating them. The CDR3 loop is CASSVREGGNQPQHF. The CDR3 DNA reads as TGTGCCAGCAGTGTAAGGGAGGGAGGCAATCAGCCCCAGCATTTT.

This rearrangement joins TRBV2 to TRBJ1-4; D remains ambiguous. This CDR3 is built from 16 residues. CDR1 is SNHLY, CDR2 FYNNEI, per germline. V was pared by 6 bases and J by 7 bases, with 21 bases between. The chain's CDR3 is CASSNLGRARGEKLFF. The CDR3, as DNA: TGTGCCAGCAGCAACCTGGGTAGGGCACGGGGTGAAAAACTGTTTTTT.

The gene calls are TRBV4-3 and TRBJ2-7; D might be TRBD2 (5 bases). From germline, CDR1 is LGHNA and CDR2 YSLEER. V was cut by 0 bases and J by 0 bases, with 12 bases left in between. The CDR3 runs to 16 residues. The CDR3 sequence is CASSQEGMGSSYEQYF. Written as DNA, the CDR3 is TGCGCCAGCAGCCAAGAAGGCATGGGGAGCTCCTACGAGCAGTACTTC.

This CDR3 is CATSRDLSGSYNEQFF. The CDR3 region has the DNA TGTGCCACCAGCAGAGATCTGAGCGGGAGCTACAATGAGCAGTTCTTC. The V call is TRBV15, the J call TRBJ2-1; 8 positions match TRBD2. Looked up from germline, CDR1 is LNHNV and CDR2 is YYDKDF (reference sequence). The CDR3 covers 16 residues. V was pared by 0 bases and J by 3 bases, with 4 bases of the junction left unmatched.

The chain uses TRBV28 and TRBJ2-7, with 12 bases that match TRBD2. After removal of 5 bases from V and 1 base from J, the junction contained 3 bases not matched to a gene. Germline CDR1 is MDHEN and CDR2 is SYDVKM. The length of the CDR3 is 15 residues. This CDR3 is CASSLTSGGSYEQYF. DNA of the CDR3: TGTGCCAGCAGTCTGACTAGCGGGGGATCCTACGAGCAGTACTTC.

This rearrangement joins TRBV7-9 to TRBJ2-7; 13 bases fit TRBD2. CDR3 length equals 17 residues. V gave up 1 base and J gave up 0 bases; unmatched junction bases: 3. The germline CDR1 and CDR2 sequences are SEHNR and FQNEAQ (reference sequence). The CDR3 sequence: CASSLGLAGGRSYEQYF. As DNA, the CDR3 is TGTGCCAGCAGCTTAGGACTAGCGGGAGGTCGCTCCTACGAGCAGTACTTC.

The CDR3 here is CASSIVEGSSYNEQFF. CDR3 DNA sequence: TGTGCCAGTAGTATAGTTGAGGGGAGCTCCTACAATGAGCAGTTCTTC. V usage is TRBV19 and J usage is TRBJ2-1; D is tentatively TRBD1 or TRBD2 (5 bases each). Trimming removed 1 base from V and 0 bases from J, with 10 bases in between. The CDR3 contains 16 residues. CDR1 and CDR2 (germline): LNHDA, SQIVND (reference sequence).

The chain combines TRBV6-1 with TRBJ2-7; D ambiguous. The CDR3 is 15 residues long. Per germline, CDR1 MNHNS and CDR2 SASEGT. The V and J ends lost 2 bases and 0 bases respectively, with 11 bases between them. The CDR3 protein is CASSERWGSSYEQYF. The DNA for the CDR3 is TGTGCCAGCAGTGAAAGGTGGGGTAGCTCCTACGAGCAGTACTTC.

This CDR3 is CASSLDRLQETQYF. As DNA, the CDR3 is TGTGCCAGCAGCTTAGACAGGCTGCAAGAGACCCAGTACTTC. The chain joins TRBV7-2 to TRBJ2-5; D possibly corresponds to TRBD1 (5 bases). From germline, CDR1 is SGHTA and CDR2 FQGNSA. The CDR3 consists of 14 residues. V lost 1 base and J lost 2, with 8 bases in between.

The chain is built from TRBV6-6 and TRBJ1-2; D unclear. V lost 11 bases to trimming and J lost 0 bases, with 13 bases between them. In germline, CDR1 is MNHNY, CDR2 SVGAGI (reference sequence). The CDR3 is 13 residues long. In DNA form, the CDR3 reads TGTGCCGGAGGGATTACCGCTAACTATGGCTACACCTTC. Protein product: CAGGITANYGYTF.

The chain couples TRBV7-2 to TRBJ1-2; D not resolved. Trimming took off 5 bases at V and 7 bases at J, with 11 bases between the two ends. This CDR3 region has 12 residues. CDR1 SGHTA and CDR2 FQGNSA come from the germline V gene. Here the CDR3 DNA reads TGTGCCAGCAGCCCACAATACCTTGGCTACACCTTC. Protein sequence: CASSPQYLGYTF.

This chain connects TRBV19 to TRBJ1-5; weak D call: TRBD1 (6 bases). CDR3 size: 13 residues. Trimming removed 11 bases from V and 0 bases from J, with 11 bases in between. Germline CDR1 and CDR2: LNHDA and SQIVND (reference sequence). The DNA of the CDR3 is TGTGCCGTTCAGGGGTATAGCAATCAGCCCCAGCATTTT. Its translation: CAVQGYSNQPQHF.

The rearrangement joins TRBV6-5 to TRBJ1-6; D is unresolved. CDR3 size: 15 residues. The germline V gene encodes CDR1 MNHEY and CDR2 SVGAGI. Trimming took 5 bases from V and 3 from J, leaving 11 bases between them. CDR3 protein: CASSRTDHYNSPLHF. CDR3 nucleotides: TGTGCCAGCAGTCGGACGGATCACTATAATTCACCCCTCCACTTT.

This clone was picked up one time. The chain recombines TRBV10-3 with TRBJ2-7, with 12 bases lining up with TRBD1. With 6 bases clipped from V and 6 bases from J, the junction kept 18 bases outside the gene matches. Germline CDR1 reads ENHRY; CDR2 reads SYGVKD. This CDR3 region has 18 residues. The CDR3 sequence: CAIRPTTGGDRGRTEQYF. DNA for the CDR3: TGTGCCATCAGACCAACGACAGGTGGGGACAGGGGGCGCACCGAGCAGTACTTC.

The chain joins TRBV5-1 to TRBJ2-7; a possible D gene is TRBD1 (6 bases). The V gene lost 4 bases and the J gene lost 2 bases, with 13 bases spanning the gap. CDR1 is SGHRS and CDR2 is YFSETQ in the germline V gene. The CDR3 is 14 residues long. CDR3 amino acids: CASSVDEGAYEQYF. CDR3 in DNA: TGCGCCAGCAGCGTTGATGAGGGGGCCTACGAGCAGTACTTC. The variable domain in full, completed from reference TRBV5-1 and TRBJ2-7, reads KAGVTQTPRYLIKTRGQQVTLSCSPISGHRSVSWYQQTPGQGLQFLFEYFSETQRNKGNFPGRFSGRQFSNSRSEMNVSTLELGDSALYLCASSVDEGAYEQYFGPGTRLTVT.

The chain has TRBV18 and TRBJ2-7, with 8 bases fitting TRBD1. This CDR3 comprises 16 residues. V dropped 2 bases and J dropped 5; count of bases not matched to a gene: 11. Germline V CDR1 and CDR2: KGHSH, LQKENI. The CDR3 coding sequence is TGTGCCAGCTCACCATCTAACGACAGGGGCGTACACGAGCAGTACTTC. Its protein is CASSPSNDRGVHEQYF.

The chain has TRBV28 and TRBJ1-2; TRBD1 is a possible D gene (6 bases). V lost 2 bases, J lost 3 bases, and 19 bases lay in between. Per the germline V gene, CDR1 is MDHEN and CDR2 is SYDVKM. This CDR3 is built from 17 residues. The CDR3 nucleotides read TGTGCCAGCAGTTTAGGCGGGGACACCGGAGTCGACTATGGCTACACCTTC. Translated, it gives CASSLGGDTGVDYGYTF.

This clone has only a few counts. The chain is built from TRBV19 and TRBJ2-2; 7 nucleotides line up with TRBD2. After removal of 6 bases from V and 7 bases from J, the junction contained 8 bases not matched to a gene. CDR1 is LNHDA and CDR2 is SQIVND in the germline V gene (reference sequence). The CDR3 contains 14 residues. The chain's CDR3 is CASSGALAIGELFF. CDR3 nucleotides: TGTGCCAGTAGCGGGGCACTAGCGATCGGGGAGCTGTTTTTT.

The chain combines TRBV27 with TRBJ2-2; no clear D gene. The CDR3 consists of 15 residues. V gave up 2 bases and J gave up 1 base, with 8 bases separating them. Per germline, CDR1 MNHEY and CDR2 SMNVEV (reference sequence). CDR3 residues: CASSLEGLNTGELFF. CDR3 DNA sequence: TGTGCCAGCAGTTTAGAAGGGTTGAACACCGGGGAGCTGTTTTTT.

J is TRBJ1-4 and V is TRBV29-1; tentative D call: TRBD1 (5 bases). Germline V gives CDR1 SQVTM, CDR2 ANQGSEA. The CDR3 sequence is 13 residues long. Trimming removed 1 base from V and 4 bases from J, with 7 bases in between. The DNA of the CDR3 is TGCAGCGTTGAAGGAGACAGTAATGAAAAACTGTTTTTT. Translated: CSVEGDSNEKLFF.